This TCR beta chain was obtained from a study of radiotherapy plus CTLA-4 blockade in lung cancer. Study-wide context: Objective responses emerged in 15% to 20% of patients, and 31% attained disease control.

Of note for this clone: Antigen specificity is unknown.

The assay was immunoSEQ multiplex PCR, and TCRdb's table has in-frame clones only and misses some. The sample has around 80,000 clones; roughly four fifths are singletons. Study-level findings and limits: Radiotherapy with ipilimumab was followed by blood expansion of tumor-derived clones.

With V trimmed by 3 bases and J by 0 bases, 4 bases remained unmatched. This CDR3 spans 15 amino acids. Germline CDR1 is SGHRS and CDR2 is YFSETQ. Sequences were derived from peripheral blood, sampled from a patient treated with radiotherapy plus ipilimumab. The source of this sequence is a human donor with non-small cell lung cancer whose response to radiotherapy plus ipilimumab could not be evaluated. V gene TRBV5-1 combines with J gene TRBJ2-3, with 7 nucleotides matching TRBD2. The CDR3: CASSSGLSSTDTQYF. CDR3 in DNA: TGCGCCAGCAGCTCGGGACTATCCAGCACAGATACGCAGTATTTT.